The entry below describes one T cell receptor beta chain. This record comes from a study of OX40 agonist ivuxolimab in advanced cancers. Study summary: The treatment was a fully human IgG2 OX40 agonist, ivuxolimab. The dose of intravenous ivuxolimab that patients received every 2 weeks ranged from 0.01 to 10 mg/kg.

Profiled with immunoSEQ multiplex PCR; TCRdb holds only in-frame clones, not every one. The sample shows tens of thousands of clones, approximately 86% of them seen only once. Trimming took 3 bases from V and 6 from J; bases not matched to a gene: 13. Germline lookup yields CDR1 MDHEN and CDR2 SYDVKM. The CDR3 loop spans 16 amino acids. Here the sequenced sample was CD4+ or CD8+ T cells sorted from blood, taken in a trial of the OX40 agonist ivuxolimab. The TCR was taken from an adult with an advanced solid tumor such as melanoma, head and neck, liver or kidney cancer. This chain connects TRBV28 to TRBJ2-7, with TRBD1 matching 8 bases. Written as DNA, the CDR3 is TGTGCCAGCAGTTTTTCGGTGGGTGGCAGGGGGCCCGAGCAGTACTTC. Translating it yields CASSFSVGGRGPEQYF.